A selection of T cell receptor beta chains follows, all from one sample in a study of blood T cell repertoires in COVID-19. Assay: immunoSEQ multiplex PCR; the TCRdb copy retains only in-frame clones and omits some. The data hold about 220,000 clones, with just under 85% observed a single time. Specimen: PBMCs or T cells enriched from blood (not recorded which). The receptors originated from a middle-aged man who had recovered from COVID-19. Both conserved end residues are part of each CDR3. The D gene is left open where the match is weak. Only some rows state a clone size, as once, few, many or a class for expanded clones.

.,.,TRBJ2-1,TRBV5-4,CASSFRGSGQFF,TGTGCCAGCAGCTTTAGGGGATCTGGGCAGTTCTTC
many,.,TRBJ1-2,TRBV5-1,CASSLDANGYTF,TGCGCCAGCAGCTTGGACGCGAATGGCTACACCTTC
.,TRBD1,TRBJ2-5,TRBV6-5,CASSLGTGQETQYF,TGTGCCAGCAGTCTAGGGACAGGCCAAGAGACCCAGTACTTC
once,.,TRBJ1-5,TRBV15,CATNSVRGGNTNQPQHF,TGTGCCACCAACTCGGTGAGGGGAGGTAATACCAATCAGCCCCAGCATTTT
.,TRBD1,TRBJ1-5,TRBV28,CASSSDRGGQPQHF,TGTGCCAGCAGTTCTGACAGGGGTGGACAGCCCCAGCATTTT
.,TRBD2,TRBJ2-1,TRBV10-3,CAISEVAGGLYNEQFF,TGTGCCATCAGTGAAGTAGCGGGGGGATTATACAATGAGCAGTTCTTC
few,TRBD1,TRBJ2-1,TRBV4-2,CASTDTGGVGYNEQFF,TGTGCCAGCACCGACACAGGGGGAGTAGGGTACAATGAGCAGTTCTTC
.,.,TRBJ2-7,TRBV10-3,CAIRESVGLGSYEQYF,TGTGCCATCCGGGAATCAGTGGGGTTAGGGTCCTACGAGCAGTACTTC
.,.,TRBJ1-2,TRBV7-2,CASSPYTSHTNYGYTF,TGTGCCAGCAGCCCTTACACCTCACACACTAACTATGGCTACACCTTC
.,TRBD2,TRBJ2-2,TRBV9,CASSVGAGADTGELFF,TGTGCCAGCAGCGTAGGGGCGGGAGCGGACACCGGGGAGCTGTTTTTT
.,.,TRBJ1-2,TRBV7-2,CASSPQGFQGDGYTF,TGTGCCAGCAGCCCGCAGGGGTTTCAGGGCGATGGCTACACCTTC
few,.,TRBJ1-5,TRBV7-2,CASSPRRGSNQPQHF,TGTGCCAGCAGCCCCAGGCGGGGGAGCAATCAGCCCCAGCATTTT
.,TRBD2,TRBJ2-1,TRBV28,CASSLGLSGGVGEQFF,TGTGCCAGCAGTTTAGGCCTAAGCGGGGGGGTCGGTGAGCAGTTCTTC
.,.,TRBJ1-1,TRBV9,CASSPDSQNTEAFF,TGTGCCAGCAGCCCGGACAGCCAGAACACTGAAGCTTTCTTT
.,TRBD1,TRBJ1-2,TRBV9,CASTQGGSDYGYTF,TGTGCCAGCACCCAGGGGGGCTCGGACTATGGCTACACCTTC
few,.,TRBJ2-5,TRBV5-4,CASSQDNLETQYF,TGTGCCAGCAGCCAGGATAACTTAGAGACCCAGTACTTC
.,TRBD2,TRBJ2-2,TRBV7-6,CASSLGLAVDTGELFF,TGTGCCAGCAGCTTGGGACTAGCGGTTGACACCGGGGAGCTGTTTTTT
.,.,TRBJ1-1,TRBV4-1,CASSQVADTGEAFF,TGCGCCAGCAGCCAAGTCGCGGACACCGGTGAAGCTTTCTTT
.,.,TRBJ1-1,TRBV19,CASSIGHTKNTEAFF,TGTGCCAGTAGTATAGGCCACACCAAGAACACTGAAGCTTTCTTT
.,.,TRBJ2-5,TRBV7-9,CASSYSRELETQYF,TGTGCCAGCAGCTATTCTCGGGAGTTAGAGACCCAGTACTTC
.,.,TRBJ2-5,TRBV7-8,CASSLRERQETQYF,TGTGCCAGCAGCTTGAGGGAAAGGCAAGAGACCCAGTACTTC
.,.,TRBJ1-2,TRBV5-6,CASSLLNYGYTF,TGTGCCAGCAGCTTACTTAATTATGGCTACACCTTC
.,.,TRBJ2-2,TRBV7-2,CASSLLDFRTGELFF,TGTGCCAGCAGCTTACTGGACTTTAGGACCGGGGAGCTGTTTTTT
few,TRBD1,TRBJ2-5,TRBV7-7,CASSFRDRAQETQYF,TGTGCCAGCAGCTTTCGGGACAGAGCTCAAGAGACCCAGTACTTC
once,.,TRBJ1-1,TRBV14,CASSKQSNTEAFF,TGTGCCAGCAGCAAACAGAGTAACACTGAAGCTTTCTTT
.,.,TRBJ1-4,TRBV6-2/TRBV6-3,CASSYPALEYEKLFF,TGTGCCAGCAGTTATCCCGCGTTGGAGTACGAAAAACTGTTTTTT
once,TRBD1,TRBJ2-5,TRBV6-5,CASSPGTGGPETQYF,TGTGCCAGCAGTCCCGGGACAGGGGGACCAGAGACCCAGTACTTC
.,.,TRBJ1-6,TRBV28,CASSLPGGRHSPLHF,TGTGCCAGCAGTTTACCCGGGGGACGGCATTCACCCCTCCACTTT
.,.,TRBJ1-4,TRBV29-1,CSVVSGGNEKLFF,TGCAGCGTTGTTTCGGGGGGTAATGAAAAACTGTTTTTT
.,TRBD1,TRBJ2-4,TRBV27,CASSSTGGLNIQYF,TGTGCCAGCAGTTCGACAGGGGGTCTAAACATTCAGTACTTC
few,TRBD1,TRBJ1-4,TRBV30,CAWSVGADRARDEKLFF,TGTGCCTGGAGTGTGGGGGCCGACAGGGCGCGGGATGAAAAACTGTTTTTT
few,TRBD2,TRBJ2-2,TRBV27,CASSLGTSGRTGELFF,TGTGCCAGCAGTCTAGGGACTAGCGGGAGGACCGGGGAGCTGTTTTTT
.,.,TRBJ2-7,TRBV6-2/TRBV6-3,CASSYWGRDYEQYF,TGTGCCAGCAGCTACTGGGGGCGAGACTACGAGCAGTACTTC